This T cell receptor beta chain originates from a study of early T cells in non-severe SARS-CoV-2 infection. The CDR3 spans 15 residues. CDR1 and CDR2 (germline): SEHNR, FQNEAQ (reference sequence). Losses at the gene ends were 4 bases for V and 3 bases for J; bases not matched to a gene: 5. TCRdb reprocessed the 5' RACE reads via MiXCR and lists one record per CDR3 protein. The table lists more than 70,000 distinct CDR3 sequences, 9% to 15% of them singletons. V is TRBV7-9 and J is TRBJ2-2, with 7 bases lining up with TRBD1. This receptor was obtained from an adult who was a healthcare worker with PCR-confirmed SARS-CoV-2 infection or an uninfected control (not recorded which). The sequencing input was whole blood. DNA for the CDR3: TGTGCCAGCAGCTGGGACAGTATTTACACCGGGGAGCTGTTTTTT. Its protein product is CASSWDSIYTGELFF.